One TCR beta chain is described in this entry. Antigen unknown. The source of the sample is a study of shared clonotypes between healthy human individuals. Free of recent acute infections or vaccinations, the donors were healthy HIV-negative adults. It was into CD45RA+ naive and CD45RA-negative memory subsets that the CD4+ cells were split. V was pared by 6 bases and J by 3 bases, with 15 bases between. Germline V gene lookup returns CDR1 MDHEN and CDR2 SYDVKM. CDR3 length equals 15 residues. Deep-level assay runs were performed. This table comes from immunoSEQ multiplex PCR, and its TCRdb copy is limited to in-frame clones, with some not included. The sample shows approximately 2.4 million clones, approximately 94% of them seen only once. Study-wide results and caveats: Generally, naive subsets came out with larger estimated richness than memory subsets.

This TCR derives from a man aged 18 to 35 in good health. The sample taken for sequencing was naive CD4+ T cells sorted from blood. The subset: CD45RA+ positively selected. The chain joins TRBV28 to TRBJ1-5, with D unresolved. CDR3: CASSPPSGLNQPQHF. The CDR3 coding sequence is TGTGCCAGCAGCCCCCCCAGCGGACTCAATCAGCCCCAGCATTTT.